A single sample is the source of the 10 T cell receptor beta chains below, sequenced in a study of OX40 agonist ivuxolimab in advanced cancers. Measured with immunoSEQ multiplex PCR; TCRdb has only the in-frame clones, and not every one. The table includes about 70,000 clones, approximately 92% detected once. The sample consisted of CD4+ or CD8+ T cells sorted from blood, taken in a trial of the OX40 agonist ivuxolimab. The receptors originated from an adult with an advanced solid tumor such as melanoma, head and neck, liver or kidney cancer.

This clone was recorded only once. CDR3 nucleotide sequence: TGTGCCAGTAGTATAGGTCAGGCCCCAGGGCCCCAGCATTTT. Translating gives CASSIGQAPGPQHF. V and J are TRBV19 and TRBJ1-5; D gene ambiguous. The germline CDR1 and CDR2 sequences are LNHDA and SQIVND (reference sequence). There are 14 residues in the CDR3. The V end lost 1 base, the J end lost 9 bases, and 13 bases lay between the germline ends. Full variable domain (outside the CDR3, taken from reference TRBV19 and TRBJ1-5): DGGITQSPKYLFRKEGQNVTLSCEQNLNHDAMYWYRQDPGQGLRLIYYSQIVNDFQKGDIAEGYSVSREKKESFPLTVTSAQKNPTAFYLCASSIGQAPGPQHFGDGTRLSIL.

The rearrangement uses TRBV18 and TRBJ2-7; 9 bases line up with TRBD1. The trim removed 3 bases at V and 7 bases at J, leaving 7 bases unmatched. Germline CDR1 and CDR2: KGHSH and LQKENI. CDR3 length: 14 amino acids. The CDR3 coding sequence is TGTGCCAGCTCACCGGGGACAGGGAAGGCTGAGCAGTACTTC. This sequence encodes CASSPGTGKAEQYF.

This rearrangement joins TRBV28 to TRBJ2-1; possible D gene TRBD1, 6 bases. The CDR3 spans 16 residues. Trimming shortened V by 6 bases and J by 1 base, and 16 bases separated the two germline ends. Germline CDR1 is MDHEN and CDR2 is SYDVKM. CDR3 DNA: TGTGCCAGCAGCAAACCAGGGGATCGTTCCTACAATGAGCAGTTCTTC. Translation gives CASSKPGDRSYNEQFF. The complete variable domain, with remaining parts taken from reference TRBV28 and TRBJ2-1, reads DVKVTQSSRYLVKRTGEKVFLECVQDMDHENMFWYRQDPGLGLRLIYFSYDVKMKEKGDIPEGYSVSREKKERFSLILESASTNQTSMYLCASSKPGDRSYNEQFFGPGTRLTVL.

The chain has TRBV19 and TRBJ2-2; 7 bases line up with TRBD2. Losses at the gene ends were 7 bases for V and 5 bases for J; bases not matched to a gene: 16. Germline CDR1 is LNHDA and CDR2 is SQIVND (reference sequence). This CDR3 is built from 17 residues. CDR3 amino acids: CASTAVAGLPGTGELFF. The CDR3 DNA sequence: TGTGCCAGTACCGCTGTAGCGGGCCTTCCGGGGACCGGGGAGCTGTTTTTT. The complete variable domain, with remaining parts taken from reference TRBV19 and TRBJ2-2, reads DGGITQSPKYLFRKEGQNVTLSCEQNLNHDAMYWYRQDPGQGLRLIYYSQIVNDFQKGDIAEGYSVSREKKESFPLTVTSAQKNPTAFYLCASTAVAGLPGTGELFFGEGSRLTVL.

The V gene is TRBV2, the J gene TRBJ2-7; D ambiguous. The CDR3 has 14 amino acids. Germline CDR1 SNHLY, CDR2 FYNNEI. Between the trimmed V and J ends, which lost 6 bases and 5 bases, there was a span of 17 bases. The CDR3 nucleotides read TGTGCCAGCAGGGCTGGTTTCAGTCTCGACGAGCAGTACTTC. Translation gives CASRAGFSLDEQYF.

The chain employs TRBV4-2 and TRBJ1-3; perhaps TRBD1 as D (5 bases). Trimming pared 1 base from V and 2 bases from J, leaving 6 bases between. The CDR3 totals 14 residues. Looked up from germline, CDR1 is LGHNA and CDR2 is YNFKEQ. The CDR3 coding sequence is TGTGCCAGCAGCCAAGGAGGGGCTGGAAACACCATATATTTT. Amino acid sequence: CASSQGGAGNTIYF.

This chain joins TRBV2 and TRBJ2-3; 8 bases are shared with TRBD2. The CDR3 loop spans 16 amino acids. CDR1 and CDR2 from the germline V gene are SNHLY and FYNNEI. Unmatched junction bases numbered 4, after V lost 2 bases and J lost 0 bases. DNA for the CDR3: TGTGCCAGCAGTGAACGGCTAGCGGGTAGCACAGATACGCAGTATTTT. This translates into CASSERLAGSTDTQYF.

This chain connects TRBV7-9 to TRBJ2-5; TRBD1 aligns across 8 bases. Germline loops: CDR1 SEHNR, CDR2 FQNEAQ (reference sequence). V dropped 3 bases and J dropped 5; count of bases not matched to a gene: 14. CDR3 size: 17 residues. The CDR3 loop reads CASSFRGEAGGKETQYF. The CDR3 DNA follows: TGTGCCAGCAGCTTTAGAGGGGAGGCAGGGGGCAAGGAGACCCAGTACTTC.

The chain has TRBV2 and TRBJ2-3, with 9 positions matching TRBD2. CDR1 is SNHLY and CDR2 is FYNNEI in the germline V gene. The junction had 6 bases not matched to a gene; V was cut back by 2 bases and J by 3 bases. The CDR3 is made up of 16 amino acids. This CDR3 reads CASSEKGLALTDTQYF. DNA for the CDR3: TGTGCCAGCAGTGAAAAGGGACTAGCACTGACAGATACGCAGTATTTT.

The V gene is TRBV11-2, the J gene TRBJ2-5, with 8 bases identical to TRBD1. Germline V gives CDR1 SGHAT, CDR2 FQNNGV. There are 14 residues in the CDR3. V dropped 1 base and J dropped 5; count of bases not matched to a gene: 3. CDR3 bases: TGTGCCAGCAGCTTAGGGACAGGGTACGAGACCCAGTACTTC. It is translated as CASSLGTGYETQYF. The entire variable domain, with the rest obtained from reference TRBV11-2 and TRBJ2-5, is as follows: EAGVAQSPRYKIIEKRQSVAFWCNPISGHATLYWYQQILGQGPKLLIQFQNNGVVDDSQLPKDRFSAERLKGVDSTLKIQPAKLEDSAVYLCASSLGTGYETQYFGPGTRLLVL.